This paragraph reports one T cell receptor (beta chain). This sample stems from a study of blood T cells in healthy people across ages. Next came a second PCR, run for about 7 to 12 cycles, which used a sample-barcoded 5' primer along with a J-beta primer mix. TCRdb called the 5' RACE reads again in MiXCR, with one record for every CDR3 protein. The sample consists of 920,000 or so distinct CDR3 sequences, under 45% of them appearing once. The clonotype originates from a woman aged 55-75 years in good health. Sequencing was performed on blood.

As DNA, the CDR3 is TGTGCCACCAGACCGGGACTAGCGTCTTCAGAGACCCAGTACTTC. Translation: CATRPGLASSETQYF. The rearrangement joins TRBV15 to TRBJ2-5; the match to TRBD2 covers 10 bases. V lost 6 bases and J lost 4; bases outside the gene matches: 8. The germline V gene encodes CDR1 LNHNV and CDR2 YYDKDF (reference sequence). CDR3 length equals 15 residues. The variable domain in full, with the rest retrieved from reference TRBV15 and TRBJ2-5, is DAMVIQNPRYQVTQFGKPVTLSCSQTLNHNVMYWYQQKSSQAPKLLFHYYDKDFNNEADTPDNFQSRRPNTSFCFLDIRSPGLGDTAMYLCATRPGLASSETQYFGPGTRLLVL.